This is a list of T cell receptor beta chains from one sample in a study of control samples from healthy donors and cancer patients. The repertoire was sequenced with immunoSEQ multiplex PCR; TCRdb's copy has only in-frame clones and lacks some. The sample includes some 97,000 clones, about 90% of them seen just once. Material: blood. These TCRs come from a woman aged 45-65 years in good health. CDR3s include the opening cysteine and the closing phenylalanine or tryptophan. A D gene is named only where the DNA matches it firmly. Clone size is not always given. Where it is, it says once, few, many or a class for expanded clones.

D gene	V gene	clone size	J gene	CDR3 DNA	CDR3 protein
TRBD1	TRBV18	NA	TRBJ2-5	TGTGCCAGCTCACTTACGACAGGGGCGGAGACCCAGTACTTC	CASSLTTGAETQYF
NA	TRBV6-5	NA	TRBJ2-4	TGTGCCAGCATCCCACGGGGGTCGGGTTACATTCAGTACTTC	CASIPRGSGYIQYF
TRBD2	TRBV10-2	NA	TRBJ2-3	TGCGCCAGCAGTCTGACTAGCGGGGGTGATACGCAGTATTTT	CASSLTSGGDTQYF
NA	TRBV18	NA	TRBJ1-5	TGTGCCAGCTCACAACGACAGATGAATCAGCCCCAGCATTTT	CASSQRQMNQPQHF
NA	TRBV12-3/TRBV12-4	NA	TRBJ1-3	TGTGCCACCCGACTGAACTCTGGAAACACCATATATTTT	CATRLNSGNTIYF
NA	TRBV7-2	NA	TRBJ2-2	TGTGCCAGCCATCGAGGGGGGTTCGCCGGGGAGCTGTTTTTT	CASHRGGFAGELFF
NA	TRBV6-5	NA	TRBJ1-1	TGTGCCAGCAGCCCCGTTTTGGACACTGAAGCTTTCTTT	CASSPVLDTEAFF
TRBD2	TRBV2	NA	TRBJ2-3	TGTGCCAGCACCCGGTGGGAGCGGGAGGGCCAAGATACGCAGTATTTT	CASTRWEREGQDTQYF
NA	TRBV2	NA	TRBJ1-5	TGTGCCAGCAGTGGACGTACGGGGCGTTTCAATCAGCCCCAGCATTTT	CASSGRTGRFNQPQHF
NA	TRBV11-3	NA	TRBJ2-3	TGTGCCAGCAGCTTAGAAGATACGCAGTATTTT	CASSLEDTQYF
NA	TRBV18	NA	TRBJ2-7	TGTGCCAGCTCGTCCTCCTACGAGCAGTACTTC	CASSSSYEQYF
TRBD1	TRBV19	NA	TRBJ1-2	TGTGCCAGTAGTATTCTCTTTGACAGGGGCGGAACTCGGTCCATCTATGGCTACACCTTC	CASSILFDRGGTRSIYGYTF
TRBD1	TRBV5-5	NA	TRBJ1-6	TGTGCCAGCAGCTTTGTACCCCCAGGGGGAATTTATTCACCCCTCCACTTT	CASSFVPPGGIYSPLHF
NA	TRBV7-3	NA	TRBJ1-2	TGTGCCAGCAGCGCAGGGGCGGTAGGCCGGTATGGCTACACCTTC	CASSAGAVGRYGYTF
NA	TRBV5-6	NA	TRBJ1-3	TGTGCCAGCAGGGGGCGCGGGGCTGGAAACACCATATATTTT	CASRGRGAGNTIYF
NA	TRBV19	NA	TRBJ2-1	TGTGCCAGTAGTATGCAAAGTTTCAATGAGCAGTTCTTC	CASSMQSFNEQFF
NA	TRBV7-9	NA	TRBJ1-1	TGTGCCAGCAGCTTAGAACAGGGGAACACTGAAGCTTTCTTT	CASSLEQGNTEAFF
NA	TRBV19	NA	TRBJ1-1	TGTGCCAGTAGTATACCACCGACCAGCCCTTCCACTGAAGCTTTCTTT	CASSIPPTSPSTEAFF
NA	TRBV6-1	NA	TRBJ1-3	TGTGCCAGCAGTGTCCGGGCCGGGTTAATCTCTGGAAACACCATATATTTT	CASSVRAGLISGNTIYF
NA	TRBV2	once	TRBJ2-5	TGTGCCAGCAGTGTTAGCGAGACCCAGTACTTC	CASSVSETQYF
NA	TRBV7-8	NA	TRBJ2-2	TGTGCCAGCAGGCTCCTCCGGTCGAGCACCGGGGAGCTGTTTTTT	CASRLLRSSTGELFF
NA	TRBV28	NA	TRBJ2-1	TGTGCCAGCAGTCCCGTCCGGCCGTACAATGAGCAGTTCTTC	CASSPVRPYNEQFF
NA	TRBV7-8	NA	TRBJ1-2	TGTGCCAGCAGCTTAGAACGGTTGGGAAGGGACTATGGCTACACCTTC	CASSLERLGRDYGYTF
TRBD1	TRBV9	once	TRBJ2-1	TGTGCCAGCAGCGGGCGGCGGGACAGGGCAACAATTGAGCAGTTCTTC	CASSGRRDRATIEQFF
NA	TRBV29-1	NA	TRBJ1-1	TGCAGCGTTGCGGTAGGACAGTTGATGAACACTGAAGCTTTCTTT	CSVAVGQLMNTEAFF
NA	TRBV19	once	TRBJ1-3	TGTGCCAGTAGTATTAAGGGGAACTCTGGAAACACCATATATTTT	CASSIKGNSGNTIYF
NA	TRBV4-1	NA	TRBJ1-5	TGCGCCAGCAGCCCCCTCATTAGCAATCAGCCCCAGCATTTT	CASSPLISNQPQHF
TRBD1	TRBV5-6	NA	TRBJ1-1	TGTGCCAGCAGCTTGGTGGACAGGATGAACACTGAAGCTTTCTTT	CASSLVDRMNTEAFF
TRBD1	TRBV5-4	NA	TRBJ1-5	TGTGCCAGCAGCTTGGGGGGACAGGGGAATCAGCCCCAGCATTTT	CASSLGGQGNQPQHF
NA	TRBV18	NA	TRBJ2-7	TGTGCCAGCTCCAAAGGGGGGTCCTACGAGCAGTACTTC	CASSKGGSYEQYF
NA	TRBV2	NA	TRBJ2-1	TGTGCCAGCAGTGAAGCCTTGGGGGGGCAGGGTGAGCAGTTCTTC	CASSEALGGQGEQFF
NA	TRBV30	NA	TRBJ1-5	TGTGCCTGGAGTGTATCGTCGGGTCAGCCCCAGCATTTT	CAWSVSSGQPQHF
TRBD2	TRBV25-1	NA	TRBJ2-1	TGTGCCAGCAGTGATACTTACGAGGGACTAGCGGGAGTTGAGGAGCAGTTCTTC	CASSDTYEGLAGVEEQFF
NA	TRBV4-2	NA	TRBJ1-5	TGTGCCAGCAGGCAGGTCGGGGATAGCAATCAGCCCCAGCATTTT	CASRQVGDSNQPQHF
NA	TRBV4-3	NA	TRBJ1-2	TGCGCCAGCAGGCCCGGTTCGGTGGGAGGTAACTATGGCTACACCTTC	CASRPGSVGGNYGYTF
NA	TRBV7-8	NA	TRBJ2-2	TGTGCCAGCAGCTTAGCCCGGACCACCCTTCGCGGGGAGCTGTTTTTT	CASSLARTTLRGELFF
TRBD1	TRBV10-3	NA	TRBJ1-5	TGTGCCATCAGTGGTGGACAGGGGGGAGGGCAGCCCCAGCATTTT	CAISGGQGGGQPQHF
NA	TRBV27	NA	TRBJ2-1	TGTGCCAGCAGTCCGACCGGGTTCCTCTCTGAGCAGTTCTTC	CASSPTGFLSEQFF
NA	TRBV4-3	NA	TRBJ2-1	TGCGCCAGCAGCCAAGATTGGGCGGGAAGAAGTCACTACAATGAGCAGTTCTTC	CASSQDWAGRSHYNEQFF
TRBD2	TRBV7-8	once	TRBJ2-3	TGTGCCAGCAGCATTCAATATAGCGGGAGCACAGATACGCAGTATTTT	CASSIQYSGSTDTQYF
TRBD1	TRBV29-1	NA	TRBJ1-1	TGCAGCGTTGCGCAGGGGGCAGGTGCTGAAGCTTTCTTT	CSVAQGAGAEAFF
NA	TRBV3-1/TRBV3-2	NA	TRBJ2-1	TGTGCCAGCAGCCAAGAAGGAGTAGCGGTCTCCTACAATGAGCAGTTCTTC	CASSQEGVAVSYNEQFF
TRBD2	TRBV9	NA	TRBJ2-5	TGTGCCAGCAGCGTAGGACGACTTGCGGGGGGAAGTCAAGAGACCCAGTACTTC	CASSVGRLAGGSQETQYF
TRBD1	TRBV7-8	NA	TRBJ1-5	TGTGCCAGCAGCGCCCGGGACAGGGAACAGCCCCAGCATTTT	CASSARDREQPQHF
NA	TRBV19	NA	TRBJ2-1	TGTGCCAGTAGTATCTATGGGGTTTACAATGAGCAGTTCTTC	CASSIYGVYNEQFF
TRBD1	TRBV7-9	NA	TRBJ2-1	TGTGCCACCAGACAGGGATCCTACAATGAGCAGTTCTTC	CATRQGSYNEQFF
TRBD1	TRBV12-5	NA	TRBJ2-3	TGTGCTAGTGGTTTAAGGGGGCGGACAGATACGCAGTATTTT	CASGLRGRTDTQYF
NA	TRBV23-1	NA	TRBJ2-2	TGCGCCAGCAGTCTCCCGACAGGGAACACCGGGGAGCTGTTTTTT	CASSLPTGNTGELFF
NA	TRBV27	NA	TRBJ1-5	TGTGCCAGCAGTTTTGCAGGGGCCCAGCCCCAGCATTTT	CASSFAGAQPQHF
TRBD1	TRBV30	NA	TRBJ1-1	TGTGCCTGGAGTACAGGGGGCATTTCTGAAGCTTTCTTT	CAWSTGGISEAFF
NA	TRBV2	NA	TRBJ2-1	TGTGCCAGCAGTGGGGACCGTGAACGACAGTTCTTC	CASSGDRERQFF
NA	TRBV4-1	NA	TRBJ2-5	TGCGCCAGCAGCCAGGCGGTACAAGAGACCCAGTACTTC	CASSQAVQETQYF
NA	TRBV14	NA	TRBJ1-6	TGTGCCAGCAGCCAATCTAGCGCACCCCTCCACTTT	CASSQSSAPLHF
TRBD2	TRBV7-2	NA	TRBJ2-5	TGTGCCAGCAGCTTAGCTAGCGGGGGACGGGAGACCCAGTACTTC	CASSLASGGRETQYF
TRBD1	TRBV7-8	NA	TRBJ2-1	TGTGCCAGCAGCTTAGTTTATGGACAGGATCGGAATGAGCAGTTCTTC	CASSLVYGQDRNEQFF
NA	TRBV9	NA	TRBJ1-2	TGTGCCAGCAGCTTCAGTAGTCCCCAGGGTCCCCACTATGGCTACACCTTC	CASSFSSPQGPHYGYTF
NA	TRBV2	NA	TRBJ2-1	TGTGCCAGCACCCAGCGTGACGCTAAGCAGTTCTTC	CASTQRDAKQFF
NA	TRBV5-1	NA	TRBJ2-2	TGCGCCAGCAAGGTTGGCCCGGTGGACACCGGGGAGCTGTTTTTT	CASKVGPVDTGELFF
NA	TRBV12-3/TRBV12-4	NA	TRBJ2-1	TGTGCCAGCAGTTTAGCGGGAAATGAGCAGTTCTTC	CASSLAGNEQFF
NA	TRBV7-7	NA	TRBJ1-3	TGTGCCAGCACATATTCCTCCCGACTTGACTCTGGAAACACCATATATTTT	CASTYSSRLDSGNTIYF